These 9 T cell receptor beta chains were sequenced from one sample in a study of blood T cells in healthy people across ages (dated by TCRdb to the mid-2010s). Libraries were made using 5' RACE. The run used an Illumina HiSeq 2500. A second PCR of roughly 6 to 11 cycles was run with a J-beta primer mix and a sample-barcoded 5' primer. TCRdb reprocessing: public reads trimmed at Q25 with fastp, clones called with MiXCR, in-frame beta chains kept. Every distinct CDR3 protein forms one entry, paired with its most common genes and DNA. The sample includes 650,000 to 900,000 distinct CDR3 sequences, with under 80% observed a single time. The top ten clones comprise 28% of the sample. Specimen: blood. These receptors came from a man aged 25-45 years in good health.

This clonotype was observed a handful of times. The V and J genes are TRBV29-1 and TRBJ2-7; 11 bases align to TRBD1. The J call is uncertain, as TRBJ2-5 better fits the DNA end. CDR1 and CDR2 from the germline V gene are SQVTM and ANQGSEA. This CDR3 has 14 amino acids. In DNA form, the CDR3 reads TGCAGCGTCATCCGGGACAGGGGGGCAGAGACCCAGTACTTC. Translating gives CSVIRDRGAETQYF.

The chain links TRBV20-1 to TRBJ2-3, with D unresolved. The CDR3 loop spans 14 amino acids. Germline CDR1 and CDR2: DFQATT and SNEGSKA (reference sequence). Trimming took off 7 bases at V and 1 base at J, with 15 bases between the two ends. The CDR3 DNA follows: TGCAGTGTACGGTACAGCCTGCGCACAGATACGCAGTATTTT. Amino acids: CSVRYSLRTDTQYF.

The chain carries TRBV20-1 and TRBJ2-5; D may match TRBD1 or TRBD2 (5 bases each). The J call could be wrong; TRBJ2-7 is a better fit for the DNA end. Germline lookup yields CDR1 DFQATT and CDR2 SNEGSKA (reference sequence). The CDR3 is 14 amino acids. The CDR3 nucleotides are TGCAGTGCTAAGGGGACGACATCGGTCTACGAGCAGTACTTC. It codes for CSAKGTTSVYEQYF.

J is TRBJ2-5 and V is TRBV14; D uncertain. Trimming took off 1 base at V and 2 bases at J, with 5 bases between the two ends. There are 13 residues in the CDR3. In germline, CDR1 is SGHDN, CDR2 FVKESK. DNA of the CDR3: TGTGCCAGCAGCCAAGTAACTCAAGAGACCCAGTACTTC. It translates to CASSQVTQETQYF. The full variable domain, with the rest looked up from reference TRBV14 and TRBJ2-5, is EAGVTQFPSHSVIEKGQTVTLRCDPISGHDNLYWYRRVMGKEIKFLLHFVKESKQDESGMPNNRFLAERTGGTYSTLKVQPAELEDSGVYFCASSQVTQETQYFGPGTRLLVL.

This clonotype showed up just a few times. The rearrangement links TRBV9 to TRBJ2-1, with 11 bases aligning to TRBD2. This CDR3 contains 15 residues. The V segment lost 0 bases and the J segment 9 bases; nucleotides outside the gene matches: 5. Germline-derived CDR1 and CDR2 are SGDLS and YYNGEE. The CDR3 nucleotides read TGTGCCAGCAGCGTAGATGGGCTAGCGGGGGGTGAGCAGTTCTTC. It translates to CASSVDGLAGGEQFF. The whole variable domain, remainder taken from reference TRBV9 and TRBJ2-1, is DSGVTQTPKHLITATGQRVTLRCSPRSGDLSVYWYQQSLDQGLQFLIQYYNGEERAKGNILERFSAQQFPDLHSELNLSSLELGDSALYFCASSVDGLAGGEQFFGPGTRLTVL.

This clonotype was seen a handful of times. This sequence joins TRBV4-1 and TRBJ1-2; the D is unclear. The germline V gene has CDR1 MGHRA and CDR2 YSYEKL. The CDR3 has 15 residues. The V end lost 0 bases, the J end lost 2 bases, and 10 bases lay between the germline ends. The CDR3 here is CASSQDQPENYGYTF. In DNA, the CDR3 is TGCGCCAGCAGCCAAGATCAACCAGAGAACTATGGCTACACCTTC.

This clonotype was detected only a few times. The chain combines TRBV25-1 with TRBJ2-7, with TRBD1 identical over 12 bases. The V gene end was trimmed by 5 bases and the J gene end by 7 bases; junction bases not matched to a gene: 9. Germline CDR1 and CDR2: MGHDK and SYGVNS. The CDR3 spans 15 residues. This chain's CDR3 is CASSMRDRGREEQYF. The CDR3 DNA reads as TGTGCCAGCAGTATGCGGGACAGGGGGCGGGAAGAGCAGTACTTC.

This clonotype was counted a few times. The chain combines TRBV28 with TRBJ2-5; 10 nucleotides align to TRBD1. The CDR3 length is 12 residues. CDR1 and CDR2 from the germline V gene are MDHEN and SYDVKM. J lost 5 bases, V lost 11 bases, and 5 bases had no gene match. CDR3 nucleotide sequence: TGTGCCGTACTGGGACAGGGGGAGACCCAGTACTTC. Translated, it gives CAVLGQGETQYF.

The chain carries TRBV9 and TRBJ2-1; 8 bases line up with TRBD1. Trimming at V came to 2 bases and at J to 5 bases, leaving 3 bases not matched to a gene. Germline V gene data show CDR1 as SGDLS and CDR2 as YYNGEE. This CDR3 has 14 residues. This CDR3 reads CASSVGDRHNEQFF. CDR3 coding DNA: TGTGCCAGCAGCGTTGGGGACAGGCACAATGAGCAGTTCTTC.